Following are 24 T cell receptor beta chains from one sample sequenced in a study of blood T cell repertoires in COVID-19 (dated by TCRdb to 2020 to 2022). The method was the immunoSEQ multiplex PCR assay. TCRdb took over this immuneACCESS table, retaining in-frame rearrangements with V and J assigned. Such tables are incomplete; in checked studies, under half of the missing clones stem from an unresolved V gene, and the remainder is unexplained. The sample table contains over 95,000 clones; only one count was recorded for roughly 84% of them. The top ten clonotypes cover less than 9.5% of the sample. Sequencing was done on a sample of peripheral blood. Source of these receptors: a woman aged 40 to 49 with acute or convalescent COVID-19.

This chain uses TRBV6-6 with TRBJ2-3; the match to TRBD1 covers 8 bases. Per germline, CDR1 MNHNY and CDR2 SVGAGI (reference sequence). V gave up 8 bases and J gave up 7 bases; unmatched junction bases: 11. The CDR3 has 14 amino acids. CDR3 loop: CASERDRSSHTQYF. The DNA for the CDR3 is TGTGCCAGCGAGAGGGACAGGAGTTCCCATACGCAGTATTTT.

This chain joins TRBV13 and TRBJ2-2, with TRBD1 matching 9 bases. The CDR3 length is 15 residues. Germline V gene lookup returns CDR1 PRHDT and CDR2 FYEKMQ (reference sequence). With 7 bases clipped from V and 1 base from J, the junction kept 4 bases outside the gene matches. The CDR3 loop is CASTPGQGNTGELFF. CDR3 DNA sequence: TGTGCCAGCACACCGGGACAGGGGAACACCGGGGAGCTGTTTTTT.

The chain has TRBV5-1 and TRBJ1-3; D unresolved. V shed 5 bases and J shed 4 bases, with 16 bases lying between them. The CDR3 is 15 amino acids. Germline CDR1 reads SGHRS; CDR2 reads YFSETQ. DNA of the CDR3: TGCGCCAGCAGTCTTCCTTCGACAAACGGAAACACCATATATTTT. Translating it yields CASSLPSTNGNTIYF.

The DNA for the CDR3 is TGTGCCAGCAGCTTAGTTGGAGGGTATGGGGTGGCCAAAAACATTCAGTACTTC. Translating gives CASSLVGGYGVAKNIQYF. This chain links TRBV11-2 with TRBJ2-4; TRBD2 is a possible D gene (6 bases). CDR1 and CDR2 (germline): SGHAT, FQNNGV. This CDR3 comprises 18 residues. V was pared by 1 base and J by 1 base, with 17 bases between.

The chain links TRBV5-4 to TRBJ2-3; D possibly corresponds to TRBD1 (6 bases). Germline CDR1 and CDR2: SGHNT and YYREEE (reference sequence). Trimming stripped 3 bases from V and 4 bases from J, with 12 bases between. The CDR3 has 14 residues. CDR3 in amino acids: CASSSLQGSDTQYF. Here the CDR3 DNA reads TGTGCCAGCAGCTCCTTACAGGGATCAGATACGCAGTATTTT.

The chain employs TRBV6-5 and TRBJ2-7; the D gene is possibly TRBD2 (5 bases). The CDR3 is made up of 15 amino acids. V was clipped by 2 bases and J by 4 bases, with 15 bases between them. The germline gives CDR1 MNHEY, CDR2 SVGAGI. This CDR3 is CASSYASSRTYEQYF. The CDR3 DNA is TGTGCCAGCAGTTACGCCTCTAGCAGGACTTACGAGCAGTACTTC.

The chain is built from TRBV19 and TRBJ2-3; TRBD2 is a possible D gene (6 bases). The length of the CDR3 is 14 residues. Germline CDR1 LNHDA, CDR2 SQIVND (reference sequence). The V and J ends lost 11 bases and 0 bases respectively, with 15 bases between them. The CDR3 is CASTASGSTDTQYF. CDR3 coding DNA: TGTGCCTCAACTGCCAGCGGGAGCACAGATACGCAGTATTTT.

The rearrangement uses TRBV5-4 and TRBJ1-2, with 9 nucleotides matching TRBD1. V shed 4 bases and J 8 bases; nucleotides not matched to a gene: 6. Germline V CDR1 and CDR2: SGHNT, YYREEE (reference sequence). The CDR3 is 13 residues long. CDR3 region: CASSTPTGGGYTF. The CDR3 nucleotides are TGTGCCAGCAGCACACCTACAGGGGGCGGCTACACCTTC. The full variable domain, its missing parts supplied by reference TRBV5-4 and TRBJ1-2, is ETGVTQSPTHLIKTRGQQVTLRCSSQSGHNTVSWYQQALGQGPQFIFQYYREEENGRGNFPPRFSGLQFPNYSSELNVNALELDDSALYLCASSTPTGGGYTFGSGTRLTVV.

This clone showed up just a few times. J is TRBJ2-7 and V is TRBV7-6, with a possible D match to TRBD2 (5 bases). CDR3 length: 15 residues. Per germline, CDR1 SGHVS and CDR2 FNYEAQ. The V end was cut by 0 bases, the J end by 3 bases, with 12 bases between. The CDR3 region has the DNA TGTGCCAGCAGCTTAGCGTCGGGGAGCGGCTACGAGCAGTACTTC. It translates to CASSLASGSGYEQYF.

The CDR3 nucleotides read TGTGCCAGCAGTCACGGGGGGCGGTGGAGGGAGAATCAGCCCCAGCATTTT. Translation gives CASSHGGRWRENQPQHF. The chain recombines TRBV6-6 with TRBJ1-5; D is perhaps TRBD1 (6 bases). This CDR3 spans 17 amino acids. Germline V CDR1 and CDR2: MNHNY, SVGAGI (reference sequence). Between the trimmed V and J ends, which lost 5 bases and 4 bases, there was a span of 21 bases.

V is TRBV6-2 or TRBV6-3 and J is TRBJ2-3; 13 bases fit TRBD2. With 6 bases clipped from V and 6 bases from J, the junction kept 6 bases outside the gene matches. Germline CDR1 is MNHEY and CDR2 is SVGEGT. The CDR3 totals 15 residues. CDR3 protein: CASSLGTSGVDTQYF. The CDR3 region has the DNA TGTGCCAGCAGCCTCGGGACTAGCGGGGTTGATACGCAGTATTTT.

The gene calls are TRBV6-6 and TRBJ2-1; 10 nucleotides align to TRBD2. The germline CDR1 and CDR2 sequences are MNHNY and SVGAGI (reference sequence). The CDR3 length is 15 residues. Germline trimming cut 5 bases from V and 5 bases from J; bases unmatched to any gene: 6. DNA for the CDR3: TGTGCCAGCAGTCCAAAGCGGGGGGGCAACAATGAGCAGTTCTTC. This sequence encodes CASSPKRGGNNEQFF.

This clone was detected a few times. This chain uses TRBV10-3 with TRBJ1-2; no reliable D call. The CDR3 runs to 12 residues. Between the trimmed V and J ends, which lost 3 bases and 4 bases, there was a span of 6 bases. CDR1 and CDR2 (germline): ENHRY, SYGVKD. The CDR3 sequence: CAISDLSYGYTF. The CDR3 nucleotides are TGTGCCATCAGTGACCTCAGCTATGGCTACACCTTC.

The genes are TRBV7-2 and TRBJ1-5, with 9 bases that match TRBD1. The CDR3 totals 14 residues. Germline V gives CDR1 SGHTA, CDR2 FQGNSA. With 6 bases clipped from V and 5 bases from J, the junction kept 5 bases outside the gene matches. Here the CDR3 DNA reads TGTGCCAGCAGTCCGGACAGGGGTTATCAGCCCCAGCATTTT. It specifies CASSPDRGYQPQHF.

In regard to this clone: The junction does not match germline at one end; this may be a read error. The rearrangement uses TRBV6-5 and TRBJ2-2; D is possibly TRBD1 (6 bases). Germline assignment: CDR1 MNHEY and CDR2 SVGAGI. The CDR3 runs 15 residues. CDR3 in amino acids: CAGSLLQGSPGELFF. DNA for the CDR3: TGTGCCGGCAGTCTCCTACAGGGAAGTCCCGGGGAGCTGTTTTTT.

The chain links TRBV25-1 to TRBJ2-1; D ambiguous. CDR3 length: 11 amino acids. Germline loops: CDR1 MGHDK, CDR2 SYGVNS. The ends were cut back, 9 bases at V and 6 bases at J, with 9 bases in the middle. The CDR3 region has the DNA TGTGCCAGTGGGCCTATCAATGAGCAGTTCTTC. Protein product: CASGPINEQFF.

The chain carries TRBV29-1 and TRBJ2-1; the D gene is possibly TRBD1 (6 bases). V gave up 5 bases and J gave up 1 base, with 12 bases separating them. From germline, CDR1 is SQVTM and CDR2 ANQGSEA. The CDR3 extends over 14 amino acids. The CDR3 region has the DNA TGCAGCGTTCACCCTCAGGGGTCCTACAATGAGCAGTTCTTC. Translation: CSVHPQGSYNEQFF.

V and J are TRBV6-1 and TRBJ2-6; perhaps TRBD1 as D (6 bases). Trimming took 4 bases from V and 0 from J, leaving 16 bases between them. CDR1 is MNHNS and CDR2 is SASEGT in the germline V gene. This CDR3 region has 18 residues. The CDR3 bases are TGTGCCAGCAGTGCCCGGGGTCCAGGGGCCTCTGGGGCCAACGTCCTGACTTTC. Amino acids: CASSARGPGASGANVLTF.

The rearrangement uses TRBV6-5 and TRBJ2-2; maybe TRBD1 (5 bases). The V end lost 4 bases, the J end lost 6 bases, and 18 bases lay between the germline ends. There are 16 residues in the CDR3. CDR1 MNHEY and CDR2 SVGAGI come from the germline V gene. The CDR3, as DNA: TGTGCCAGCAGTTCTAGGGGCCAAAGGGGTGCCGGGGAGCTGTTTTTT. This codes for CASSSRGQRGAGELFF.

The chain has TRBV7-2 and TRBJ1-5; the match to TRBD1 covers 7 bases. CDR1 SGHTA and CDR2 FQGNSA come from the germline V gene. V gave up 5 bases and J gave up 1 base; unmatched junction bases: 8. The CDR3 has 16 residues. CDR3 sequence: CASSTRQGASNQPQHF. DNA for the CDR3: TGTGCCAGCAGCACCCGACAGGGAGCGAGCAATCAGCCCCAGCATTTT. Complete variable domain (other parts from reference TRBV7-2 and TRBJ1-5): GAGVSQSPSNKVTEKGKDVELRCDPISGHTALYWYRQSLGQGLEFLIYFQGNSAPDKSGLPSDRFSAERTGGSVSTLTIQRTQQEDSAVYLCASSTRQGASNQPQHFGDGTRLSIL.

The CDR3 loop reads CASTGQGASNEQFF. For the CDR3, the DNA is TGCGCCAGCACTGGACAGGGGGCCAGCAATGAGCAGTTCTTC. V is TRBV10-1 and J is TRBJ2-1; 11 bases align to TRBD1. J was trimmed by 6 bases and V by 7 bases; bases with no gene match: 5. The length of the CDR3 is 14 residues. Germline V lookup: CDR1 WNHNN, CDR2 SYGVQD (reference sequence).

The V and J genes are TRBV18 and TRBJ2-7; D possibly corresponds to TRBD1 (5 bases). V lost 6 bases and J lost 2, with 8 bases in between. Germline values: CDR1 KGHSH, CDR2 LQKENI. CDR3 length: 12 residues. The CDR3 spells CASSKTAYEQYF. The CDR3 DNA sequence: TGTGCCAGCTCGAAGACAGCCTACGAGCAGTACTTC.

The genes are TRBV20-1 and TRBJ2-1, with D maybe TRBD2 (6 bases). This CDR3 comprises 11 residues. V lost 5 bases to trimming and J lost 5 bases, with 7 bases between them. CDR1 DFQATT and CDR2 SNEGSKA come from the germline V gene (reference sequence). CDR3 loop: CSAGGNNEQFF. CDR3 DNA sequence: TGCAGTGCTGGGGGGAACAATGAGCAGTTCTTC.

The chain employs TRBV5-1 and TRBJ2-3, with 8 bases aligning to TRBD1. Germline CDR1 reads SGHRS; CDR2 reads YFSETQ. The CDR3 spans 14 residues. V dropped 6 bases and J dropped 0; count of bases not matched to a gene: 3. Here the CDR3 DNA reads TGCGCCAGCAACCAGGGGGCAAGCACAGATACGCAGTATTTT. This translates into CASNQGASTDTQYF.